The 29 T cell receptor beta chains below all came from one sample that was sequenced in a study of identifying expanded T cells in peripheral blood (dated by TCRdb to between 2017 and 2020). Libraries came from the immunoSEQ multiplex PCR assay. Imported from immuneACCESS, the table was reduced by TCRdb to in-frame sequences with V and J called. These copies leave out some clones; in studies compared against another copy, an unresolved V gene accounts for under half, and the cause of the remainder is not known. For this sample the table gives about 100,000 clones, of which approximately 83% were detected only once. Clones ranked in the top ten supply approximately 5.6% of the sample. Source material: blood. Source of these receptors: a person aged 18-69 years in good health.

The chain couples TRBV25-1 to TRBJ1-2, with 12 bases that match TRBD1. The germline gives CDR1 MGHDK, CDR2 SYGVNS. The CDR3 spans 15 residues. The J segment lost 5 bases and the V segment lost 4 bases, leaving 5 bases of the junction unmatched. The CDR3 reads CASSVPGQGAYGYTF. The CDR3 DNA sequence: TGTGCCAGCAGTGTTCCGGGACAGGGGGCATATGGCTACACCTTC.

This clone was found a few times. The J gene is TRBJ2-7, the V gene TRBV29-1; TRBD1 aligns across 9 bases. Per the germline V gene, CDR1 is SQVTM and CDR2 is ANQGSEA. The CDR3 has 15 residues. Trimming at V came to 0 bases and at J to 2 bases, leaving 5 bases not matched to a gene. The CDR3: CSVEDSGTGTYEQYF. CDR3 bases: TGCAGCGTTGAAGATTCAGGGACAGGGACCTACGAGCAGTACTTC.

The rearrangement uses TRBV7-9 and TRBJ1-4; 9 nucleotides match TRBD1. CDR1 SEHNR and CDR2 FQNEAQ come from the germline V gene (reference sequence). The CDR3 spans 15 residues. The ends lost 1 base at V and 8 bases at J; junction bases unmatched: 5. The CDR3 region has the DNA TGTGCCAGCAGCTTAGATCGGGACAGGGAAGAAAAACTGTTTTTT. Amino acid sequence: CASSLDRDREEKLFF.

This clone was seen more than once but under ten times. V is TRBV15 and J is TRBJ1-5, with 7 bases that match TRBD1. Germline CDR1 and CDR2: LNHNV and YYDKDF (reference sequence). The CDR3 is made up of 16 amino acids. Trimming took 2 bases from V and 6 from J; bases not matched to a gene: 10. This CDR3 is CATSRRGQLLTQPQHF. The CDR3 region has the DNA TGTGCCACCAGCAGAAGGGGACAGCTCTTAACTCAGCCCCAGCATTTT.

The chain recombines TRBV30 with TRBJ2-1; D is unresolved. Looked up from germline, CDR1 is GTSNPN and CDR2 is SVGIG (reference sequence). CDR3 length: 12 amino acids. Trimming cost V 0 bases and J 8 bases, with 8 bases left between them. CDR3 region: CAWSVGSHEQFF. The CDR3, as DNA: TGTGCCTGGAGTGTCGGCAGCCATGAGCAGTTCTTC.

V usage is TRBV2 and J usage is TRBJ1-2; no clear D. The V end was cut by 6 bases, the J end by 7 bases, with 9 bases between. The CDR3 is 11 residues long. The germline V gene has CDR1 SNHLY and CDR2 FYNNEI. The CDR3 nucleotides are TGTGCCAGCAGAGGTCCCCTTGGCTACACCTTC. Translated, it gives CASRGPLGYTF.

V gene TRBV27 combines with J gene TRBJ2-6; maybe TRBD2 (6 bases). Germline V gene data show CDR1 as MNHEY and CDR2 as SMNVEV (reference sequence). The V gene lost 4 bases and the J gene lost 1 base, with 8 bases spanning the gap. CDR3 size: 15 residues. The CDR3 spells CASSSGTSGANVLTF. The CDR3 DNA follows: TGTGCCAGCAGTTCCGGGACTTCTGGGGCCAACGTCCTGACTTTC.

This sequence joins TRBV5-6 and TRBJ2-7, with 7 bases fitting TRBD1. The CDR3 spans 17 residues. V was clipped by 0 bases and J by 0 bases; unmatched bases: 9. Germline V gene sequence: CDR1 SGHDT, CDR2 YYEEEE. In DNA form, the CDR3 reads TGTGCCAGCAGCTTGGGGAGAGGGACAGTAATCTCCTACGAGCAGTACTTC. Encoded protein: CASSLGRGTVISYEQYF.

To note about this clone: One junction end disagrees with the germline gene, perhaps due to a read error. The chain uses TRBV6-6 and TRBJ1-1; no clear D gene. Germline values: CDR1 MNHNY, CDR2 SVGAGI (reference sequence). The CDR3 spans 12 residues. The CDR3 sequence: CASSYQLTGAFF. The CDR3, as DNA: TGTGCCAGCAGTTACCAACTCACTGGAGCTTTCTTT.

The chain uses TRBV7-6 and TRBJ1-1; 9 positions agree with TRBD1. The CDR3 length is 16 residues. V gave up 5 bases and J gave up 2 bases; unmatched junction bases: 9. CDR1 SGHVS and CDR2 FNYEAQ come from the germline V gene. CDR3 region: CASSPGQGSLNTEAFF. Written as DNA, the CDR3 is TGTGCCAGCAGCCCTGGACAGGGGTCACTAAACACTGAAGCTTTCTTT. Full variable domain (rest looked up from reference TRBV7-6 and TRBJ1-1): GAGVSQSPRYKVTKRGQDVALRCDPISGHVSLYWYRQALGQGPEFLTYFNYEAQQDKSGLPNDRFSAERPEGSISTLTIQRTEQRDSAMYRCASSPGQGSLNTEAFFGQGTRLTVV.

The rearrangement joins TRBV5-8 to TRBJ2-2; D ambiguous. Trimming cost V 3 bases and J 9 bases, with 18 bases left between them. Per the germline V gene, CDR1 is SGHTS and CDR2 is YDEGEE. The CDR3 runs to 15 residues. DNA for the CDR3: TGTGCCAGCAGCTACTTAATAACAGTACGAAGGGAGCTGTTTTTT. Protein: CASSYLITVRRELFF. The variable domain in full, completed from reference TRBV5-8 and TRBJ2-2, reads EAGVTQSPTHLIKTRGQQATLRCSPISGHTSVYWYQQALGLGLQFLLWYDEGEERNRGNFPPRFSGRQFPNYSSELNVNALELEDSALYLCASSYLITVRRELFFGEGSRLTVL.

The chain links TRBV14 to TRBJ1-2; D is unresolved. Trimming removed 1 base from V and 2 bases from J, with 5 bases in between. CDR1 and CDR2 from the germline V gene are SGHDN and FVKESK. The CDR3 is made up of 13 amino acids. The CDR3, as DNA: TGTGCCAGCAGCCAAGGATGGAACTATGGCTACACCTTC. Translation gives CASSQGWNYGYTF.

The chain recombines TRBV18 with TRBJ1-6; possibly TRBD1 for D (5 bases). V was clipped by 2 bases and J by 10 bases, with 12 bases between them. The CDR3 is 14 residues long. CDR1 is KGHSH, CDR2 LQKENI, per germline. In DNA, the CDR3 is TGTGCCAGCTCACCAGAACAGGTGGGATCACCCCTCCACTTT. Its translation is CASSPEQVGSPLHF.

This chain uses TRBV6-6 with TRBJ1-2; TRBD1 agrees at 7 bases. V lost 6 bases, J lost 5 bases, and 3 bases stayed unmatched. Germline CDR1 reads MNHNY; CDR2 reads SVGAGI (reference sequence). The CDR3 covers 12 residues. The CDR3 bases are TGTGCCAGCAGACAGGGGCTTTATGGCTACACCTTC. Residues: CASRQGLYGYTF.

The chain couples TRBV7-9 to TRBJ2-3; 7 bases fit TRBD1. The length of the CDR3 is 13 residues. CDR1 SEHNR and CDR2 FQNEAQ come from the germline V gene (reference sequence). The trim removed 8 bases at V and 5 bases at J, leaving 7 bases unmatched. This chain's CDR3 is CASGFTGVDTQYF. The CDR3, as DNA: TGTGCCAGCGGGTTCACAGGGGTAGATACGCAGTATTTT.

The V and J genes are TRBV15 and TRBJ1-2; no clear D gene. This CDR3 region has 15 residues. V gave up 0 bases and J gave up 8 bases, with 16 bases separating them. Germline V gene lookup returns CDR1 LNHNV and CDR2 YYDKDF (reference sequence). In DNA form, the CDR3 reads TGTGCCACCAGCAGAGATCAAATGAGTGGGATCGGCTACACCTTC. This codes for CATSRDQMSGIGYTF.

CDR3 protein: CASTRRGSTDTQYF. In DNA form, the CDR3 reads TGTGCCAGTACCCGTCGGGGGAGCACAGATACGCAGTATTTT. The chain recombines TRBV19 with TRBJ2-3, with a tentative D call TRBD2 (6 bases). This CDR3 has 14 residues. From germline, CDR1 is LNHDA and CDR2 SQIVND (reference sequence). Trimming pared 7 bases from V and 0 bases from J, leaving 11 bases between.

The chain has TRBV7-9 and TRBJ1-2; D not resolved. CDR1 is SEHNR, CDR2 FQNEAQ, per germline (reference sequence). V gave up 6 bases and J gave up 8 bases, with 16 bases separating them. The CDR3 has 13 residues. The CDR3 spells CASSYDGSWGYTF. The CDR3 nucleotides are TGTGCCAGCAGTTACGACGGTTCGTGGGGCTACACCTTC.

The genes are TRBV6-1 and TRBJ2-7; D might be TRBD2 (5 bases). Germline CDR1 reads MNHNS; CDR2 reads SASEGT. V shed 7 bases and J shed 7 bases, with 14 bases lying between them. This CDR3 contains 12 residues. This CDR3 reads CASTLDSPEQYF. The CDR3 DNA reads TGTGCCAGCACTTTGGACTCACCGGAGCAGTACTTC.

The V call is TRBV2, the J call TRBJ1-2; no reliable D call. The germline V gene encodes CDR1 SNHLY and CDR2 FYNNEI. The CDR3 has 14 residues. The V end lost 4 bases, the J end lost 2 bases, and 11 bases lay between the germline ends. For the CDR3, the DNA is TGTGCCAGCAGTGGTAGCCGTCTAAACTATGGCTACACCTTC. Translated: CASSGSRLNYGYTF. Together with reference TRBV2 and TRBJ1-2, the CDR3 gives the full variable domain: EPEVTQTPSHQVTQMGQEVILRCVPISNHLYFYWYRQILGQKVEFLVSFYNNEISEKSEIFDDQFSVERPDGSNFTLKIRSTKLEDSAMYFCASSGSRLNYGYTFGSGTRLTVV.

The chain joins TRBV7-3 to TRBJ2-1; TRBD1 matches at 7 bases. Losses at the gene ends were 3 bases for V and 3 bases for J; bases not matched to a gene: 5. The CDR3 is 15 residues long. Germline V gives CDR1 SGHTA, CDR2 FQGTGA. CDR3 protein: CASSLGQKVYNEQFF. The CDR3 nucleotides are TGTGCCAGCAGCTTGGGACAGAAAGTCTACAATGAGCAGTTCTTC.

The chain links TRBV28 to TRBJ1-5; D ambiguous. V was cut by 7 bases and J by 4 bases, with 17 bases left in between. Germline V gives CDR1 MDHEN, CDR2 SYDVKM. This CDR3 has 15 amino acids. The CDR3 loop is CASTSPRHPNQPQHF. CDR3 DNA sequence: TGTGCCAGCACTTCCCCGAGACATCCTAATCAGCCCCAGCATTTT.

The rearrangement links TRBV5-6 to TRBJ1-1, with D possibly TRBD1 on 6 matching bases. Trimming left V 6 bases short and J 6 bases short, with 15 bases between. The CDR3 is made up of 13 amino acids. Looked up from germline, CDR1 is SGHDT and CDR2 is YYEEEE. CDR3 protein: CASTKGGSAEAFF. In DNA form, the CDR3 reads TGTGCCAGCACGAAGGGGGGTAGCGCTGAAGCTTTCTTT.

This clone appeared once. The same CDR3 is also encoded by other DNA sequences in this sample. The chain carries TRBV20-1 and TRBJ2-7; maybe TRBD1 (6 bases). CDR1 is DFQATT and CDR2 is SNEGSKA in the germline V gene (reference sequence). Between the trimmed V and J ends, which lost 6 bases and 3 bases, there was a span of 9 bases. The CDR3 runs 11 residues. CDR3 sequence reads: CSAKDSYEQYF. The CDR3 DNA reads TGCAGTGCCAAGGACAGCTACGAGCAGTACTTC.

The chain carries TRBV6-5 and TRBJ2-7; 7 nucleotides match TRBD1. This CDR3 region has 15 residues. Germline lookup yields CDR1 MNHEY and CDR2 SVGAGI. Trimming removed 2 bases from V and 0 bases from J; junction bases left unmatched: 4. The DNA for the CDR3 is TGTGCCAGCAGTTACACCTGGGACAGCTCCTACGAGCAGTACTTC. It translates to CASSYTWDSSYEQYF.

This sequence joins TRBV4-3 and TRBJ1-1; D is possibly TRBD1 (6 bases). The V and J ends lost 2 bases and 1 base respectively, with 8 bases between them. Germline lookup yields CDR1 LGHNA and CDR2 YSLEER. This CDR3 is 14 amino acids long. CDR3 sequence: CASSQTGTNTEAFF. DNA for the CDR3: TGCGCCAGCAGCCAAACAGGGACGAACACTGAAGCTTTCTTT.

The chain carries TRBV5-4 and TRBJ2-3; a possible D gene is TRBD2 (5 bases). The CDR3 extends over 14 amino acids. V was cut by 0 bases and J by 2 bases, with 7 bases left in between. Germline V gene data show CDR1 as SGHNT and CDR2 as YYREEE (reference sequence). The CDR3 protein is CASSLGGYTDTQYF. The CDR3 DNA sequence: TGTGCCAGCAGCTTGGGAGGGTACACAGATACGCAGTATTTT.

The chain links TRBV18 to TRBJ2-2; no clear D gene. The CDR3 has 13 amino acids. Germline assignment: CDR1 KGHSH and CDR2 LQKENI. V was pared by 3 bases and J by 4 bases, with 6 bases between. The CDR3: CASSPLATGELFF. The CDR3 DNA follows: TGTGCCAGCTCACCTTTAGCCACCGGGGAGCTGTTTTTT.

The chain combines TRBV15 with TRBJ2-2, with a possible D match to TRBD1 (5 bases). Germline V gene lookup returns CDR1 LNHNV and CDR2 YYDKDF (reference sequence). The CDR3 is made up of 13 amino acids. The ends were cut back, 1 base at V and 6 bases at J, with 6 bases in the middle. CDR3 amino acids: CATSRAGPGELFF. In nucleotides, the CDR3 is TGTGCCACCAGCAGAGCAGGGCCCGGGGAGCTGTTTTTT.